This entry features one T cell receptor (beta chain) sequence. Antigen: not known. It was with 60 Vbeta and 13 Jbeta primers that the PCR ran. This table comes from immunoSEQ multiplex PCR, and its TCRdb copy is limited to in-frame clones, with some not included. The sample gives 140,000 to 150,000 clones, 79% of which show up once; around 7% is in the top ten. This entry comes from a study of cytomegalovirus exposure and HLA in healthy donors. General study results and limits: Sequencing likely caused a cluster of highly shared sequence variants. Confirmation in vitro established that a few CMV-associated chains were specific for CMV antigens.

Germline V gene lookup returns CDR1 MDHEN and CDR2 SYDVKM. The V gene end was trimmed by 5 bases and the J gene end by 1 base; junction bases not matched to a gene: 5. There are 15 residues in the CDR3. This chain links TRBV28 with TRBJ1-5; TRBD1 agrees at 7 bases. The origin of this receptor is a woman aged 40-49 years in good health and CMV-seropositive. Sequenced: PBMCs. CDR3 amino acids: CASSRQGSSNQPQHF. The CDR3, as DNA: TGTGCCAGCAGTAGACAGGGCTCCAGCAATCAGCCCCAGCATTTT.